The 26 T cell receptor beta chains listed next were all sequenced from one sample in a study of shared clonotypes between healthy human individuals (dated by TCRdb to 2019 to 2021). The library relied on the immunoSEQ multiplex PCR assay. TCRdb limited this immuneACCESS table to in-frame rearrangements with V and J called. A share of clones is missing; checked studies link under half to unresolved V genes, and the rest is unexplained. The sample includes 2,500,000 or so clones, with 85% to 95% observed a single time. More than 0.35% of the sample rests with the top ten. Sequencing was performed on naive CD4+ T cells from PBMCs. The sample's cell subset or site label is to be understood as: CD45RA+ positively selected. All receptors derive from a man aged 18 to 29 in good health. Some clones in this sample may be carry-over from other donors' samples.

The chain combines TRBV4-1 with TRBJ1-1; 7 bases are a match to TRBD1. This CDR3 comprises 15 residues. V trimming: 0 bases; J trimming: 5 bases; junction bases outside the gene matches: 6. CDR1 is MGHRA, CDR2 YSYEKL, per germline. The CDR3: CASSQDLTGDTEAFF. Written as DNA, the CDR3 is TGCGCCAGCAGCCAAGACCTAACAGGGGATACTGAAGCTTTCTTT.

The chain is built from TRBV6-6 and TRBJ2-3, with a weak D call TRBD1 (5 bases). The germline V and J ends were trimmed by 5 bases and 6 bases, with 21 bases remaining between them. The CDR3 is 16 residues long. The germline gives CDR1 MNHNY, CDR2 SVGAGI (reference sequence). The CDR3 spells CASSVLRTQKGDTQYF. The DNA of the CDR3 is TGTGCCAGCAGTGTCTTGAGGACACAGAAAGGCGATACGCAGTATTTT.

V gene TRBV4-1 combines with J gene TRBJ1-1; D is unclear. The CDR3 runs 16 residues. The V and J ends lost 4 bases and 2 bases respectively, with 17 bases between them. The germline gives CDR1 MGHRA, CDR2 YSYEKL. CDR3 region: CASSRNRAIPNTEAFF. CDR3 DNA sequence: TGCGCCAGCAGCCGCAACAGAGCTATCCCAAACACTGAAGCTTTCTTT.

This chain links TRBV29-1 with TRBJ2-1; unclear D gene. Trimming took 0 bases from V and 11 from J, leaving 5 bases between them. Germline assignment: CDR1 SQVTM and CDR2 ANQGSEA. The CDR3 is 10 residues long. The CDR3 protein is CSVEEGKQFF. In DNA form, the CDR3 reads TGCAGCGTTGAAGAAGGTAAGCAGTTCTTC.

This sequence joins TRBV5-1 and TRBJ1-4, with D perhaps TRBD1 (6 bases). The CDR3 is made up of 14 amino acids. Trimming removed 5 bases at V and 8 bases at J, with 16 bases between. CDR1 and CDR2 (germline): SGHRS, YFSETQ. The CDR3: CASREQGLEEKLFF. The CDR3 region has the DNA TGCGCCAGCAGGGAACAGGGCCTAGAGGAAAAACTGTTTTTT.

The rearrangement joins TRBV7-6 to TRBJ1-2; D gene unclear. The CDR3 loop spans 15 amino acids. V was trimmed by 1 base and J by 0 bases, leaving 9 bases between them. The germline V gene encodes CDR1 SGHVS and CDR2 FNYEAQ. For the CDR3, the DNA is TGTGCCAGCAGCTTAGTACCCCAACCTAACTATGGCTACACCTTC. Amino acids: CASSLVPQPNYGYTF. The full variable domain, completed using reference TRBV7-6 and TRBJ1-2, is GAGVSQSPRYKVTKRGQDVALRCDPISGHVSLYWYRQALGQGPEFLTYFNYEAQQDKSGLPNDRFSAERPEGSISTLTIQRTEQRDSAMYRCASSLVPQPNYGYTFGSGTRLTVV.

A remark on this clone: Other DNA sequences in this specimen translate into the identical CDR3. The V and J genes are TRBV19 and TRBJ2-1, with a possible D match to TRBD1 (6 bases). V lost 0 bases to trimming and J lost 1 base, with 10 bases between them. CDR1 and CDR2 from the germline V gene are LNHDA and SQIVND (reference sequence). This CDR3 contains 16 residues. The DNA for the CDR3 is TGTGCCAGTAGTATAGAAGCAGGGGTGTCCTACAATGAGCAGTTCTTC. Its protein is CASSIEAGVSYNEQFF.

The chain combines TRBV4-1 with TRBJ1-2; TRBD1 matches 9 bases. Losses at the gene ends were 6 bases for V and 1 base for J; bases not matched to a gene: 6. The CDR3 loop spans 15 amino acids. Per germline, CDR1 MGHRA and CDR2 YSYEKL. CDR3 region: CASRRGQGLNYGYTF. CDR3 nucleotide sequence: TGCGCCAGCAGGAGAGGACAGGGGCTTAACTATGGCTACACCTTC.

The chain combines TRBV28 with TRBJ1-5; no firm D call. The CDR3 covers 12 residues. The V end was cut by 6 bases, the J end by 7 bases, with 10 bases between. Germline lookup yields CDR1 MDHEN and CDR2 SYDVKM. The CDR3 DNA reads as TGTGCCAGCAGACCGCCACGGCAGCCCCAGCATTTT. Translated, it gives CASRPPRQPQHF.

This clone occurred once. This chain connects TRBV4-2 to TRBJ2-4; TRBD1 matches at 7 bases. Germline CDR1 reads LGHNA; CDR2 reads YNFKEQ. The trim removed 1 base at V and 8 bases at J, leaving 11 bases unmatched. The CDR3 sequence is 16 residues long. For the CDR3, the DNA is TGTGCCAGCAGCCAAGGGGCAGGCCCTACAGGGGACATTCAGTACTTC. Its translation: CASSQGAGPTGDIQYF.

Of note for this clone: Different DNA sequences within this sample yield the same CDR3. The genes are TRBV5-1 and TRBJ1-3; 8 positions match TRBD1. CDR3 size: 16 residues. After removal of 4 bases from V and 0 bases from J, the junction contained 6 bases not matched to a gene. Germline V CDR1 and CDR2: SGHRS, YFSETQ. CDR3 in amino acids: CASSVGTGDSGNTIYF. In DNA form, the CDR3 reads TGCGCCAGCAGCGTCGGGACAGGAGACTCTGGAAACACCATATATTTT.

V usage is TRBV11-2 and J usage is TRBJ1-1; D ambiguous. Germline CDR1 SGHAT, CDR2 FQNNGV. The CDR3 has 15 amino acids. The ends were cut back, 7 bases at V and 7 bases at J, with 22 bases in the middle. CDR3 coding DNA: TGTGCCAGCATCTTCCGGGTGCAGGTTAAGGGTGAAGCTTTCTTT. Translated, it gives CASIFRVQVKGEAFF.

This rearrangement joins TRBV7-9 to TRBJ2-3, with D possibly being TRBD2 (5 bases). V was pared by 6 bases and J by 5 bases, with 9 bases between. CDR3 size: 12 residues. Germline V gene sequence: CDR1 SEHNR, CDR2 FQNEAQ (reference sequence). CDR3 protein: CASRIGGDTQYF. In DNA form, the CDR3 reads TGTGCCAGCAGGATCGGAGGAGATACGCAGTATTTT.

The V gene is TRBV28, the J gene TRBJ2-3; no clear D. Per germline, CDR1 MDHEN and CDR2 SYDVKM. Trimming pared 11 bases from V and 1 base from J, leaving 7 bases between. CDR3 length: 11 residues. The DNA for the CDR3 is TGTGCCGTACTGGGCACAGATACGCAGTATTTT. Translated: CAVLGTDTQYF.

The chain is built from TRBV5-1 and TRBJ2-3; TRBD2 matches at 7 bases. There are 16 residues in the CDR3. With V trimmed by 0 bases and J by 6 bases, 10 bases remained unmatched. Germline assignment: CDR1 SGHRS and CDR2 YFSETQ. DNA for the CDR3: TGCGCCAGCAGCTTGGCCGGGGAGGGCCCCCGGGATACGCAGTATTTT. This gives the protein CASSLAGEGPRDTQYF.

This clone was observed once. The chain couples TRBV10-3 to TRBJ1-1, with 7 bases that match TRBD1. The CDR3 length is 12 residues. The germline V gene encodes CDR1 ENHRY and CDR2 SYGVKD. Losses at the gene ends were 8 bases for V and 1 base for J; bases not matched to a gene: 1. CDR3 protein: CAIWTGNTEAFF. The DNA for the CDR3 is TGTGCCATCTGGACAGGGAACACTGAAGCTTTCTTT.

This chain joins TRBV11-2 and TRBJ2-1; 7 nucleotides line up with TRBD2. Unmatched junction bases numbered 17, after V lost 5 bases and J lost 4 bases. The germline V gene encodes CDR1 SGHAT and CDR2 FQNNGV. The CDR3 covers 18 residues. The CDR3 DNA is TGTGCCAGCAGCACCCGCACCGGGGGAGCCGGGGGGTACAATGAGCAGTTCTTC. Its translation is CASSTRTGGAGGYNEQFF.

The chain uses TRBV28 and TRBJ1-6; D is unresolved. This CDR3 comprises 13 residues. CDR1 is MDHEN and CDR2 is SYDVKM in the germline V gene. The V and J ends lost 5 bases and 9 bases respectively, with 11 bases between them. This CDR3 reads CASSPRTRSPLHF. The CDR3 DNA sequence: TGTGCCAGCAGTCCCCGGACCCGTTCACCCCTCCACTTT.

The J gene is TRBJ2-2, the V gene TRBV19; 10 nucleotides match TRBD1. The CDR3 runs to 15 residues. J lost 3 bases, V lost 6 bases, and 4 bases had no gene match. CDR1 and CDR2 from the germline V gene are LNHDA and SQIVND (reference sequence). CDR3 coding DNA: TGTGCCAGTAGCCCGGGACAGGGGTACACCGGGGAGCTGTTTTTT. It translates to CASSPGQGYTGELFF.

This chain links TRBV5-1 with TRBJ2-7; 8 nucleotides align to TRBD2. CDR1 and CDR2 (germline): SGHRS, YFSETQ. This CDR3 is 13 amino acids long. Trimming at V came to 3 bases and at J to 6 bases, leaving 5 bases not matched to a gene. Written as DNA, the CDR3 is TGCGCCAGCAGCTGGAGGCGGGGGGCCGAGCAGTACTTC. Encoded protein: CASSWRRGAEQYF.

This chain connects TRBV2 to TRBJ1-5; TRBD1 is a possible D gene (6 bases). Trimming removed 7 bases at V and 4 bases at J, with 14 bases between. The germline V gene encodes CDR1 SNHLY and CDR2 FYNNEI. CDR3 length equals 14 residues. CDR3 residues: CASTQDRLNQPQHF. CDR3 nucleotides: TGTGCCAGCACCCAGGACAGATTAAATCAGCCCCAGCATTTT.

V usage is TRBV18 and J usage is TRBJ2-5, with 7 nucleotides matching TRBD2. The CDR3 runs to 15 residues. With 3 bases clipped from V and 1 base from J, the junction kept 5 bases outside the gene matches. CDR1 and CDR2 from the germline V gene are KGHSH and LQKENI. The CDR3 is CASSPGLAVQETQYF. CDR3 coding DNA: TGTGCCAGCTCACCGGGGCTAGCGGTCCAAGAGACCCAGTACTTC.

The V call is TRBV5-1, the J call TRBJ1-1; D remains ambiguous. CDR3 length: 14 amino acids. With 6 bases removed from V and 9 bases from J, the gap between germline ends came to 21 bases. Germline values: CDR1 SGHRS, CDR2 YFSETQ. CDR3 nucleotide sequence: TGCGCCAGCAAAATGGACTCTTTGGGAGGAAAAGCTTTCTTT. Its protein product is CASKMDSLGGKAFF.

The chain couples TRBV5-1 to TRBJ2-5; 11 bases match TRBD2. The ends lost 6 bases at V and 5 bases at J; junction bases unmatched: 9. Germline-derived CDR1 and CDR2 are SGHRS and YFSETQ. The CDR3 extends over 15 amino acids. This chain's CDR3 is CASTWLAGGGETQYF. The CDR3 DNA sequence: TGCGCCAGCACGTGGTTAGCGGGAGGGGGTGAGACCCAGTACTTC.

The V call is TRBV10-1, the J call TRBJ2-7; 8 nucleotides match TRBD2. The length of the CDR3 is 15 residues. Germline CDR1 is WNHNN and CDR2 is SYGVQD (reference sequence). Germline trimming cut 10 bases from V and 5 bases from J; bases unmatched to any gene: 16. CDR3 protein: CATKKQREGPDEQYF. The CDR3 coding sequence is TGCGCCACCAAGAAACAACGGGAGGGCCCCGACGAGCAGTACTTC.

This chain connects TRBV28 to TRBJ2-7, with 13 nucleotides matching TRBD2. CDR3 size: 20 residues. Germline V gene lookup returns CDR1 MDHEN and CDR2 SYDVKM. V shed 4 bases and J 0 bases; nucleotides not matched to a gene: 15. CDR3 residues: CASSSIAGTSGTRISYEQYF. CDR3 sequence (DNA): TGTGCCAGCAGTTCTATAGCCGGGACTAGCGGGACCCGAATCTCCTACGAGCAGTACTTC.